What follows describes a single TCR beta chain. Its recognized antigen is unknown. No base-level quality is on record; no much larger clone is a single base apart. This record comes from a study of blood T cell repertoires in COVID-19 (dated by TCRdb to between 2020 and 2021). Background on the whole study: Samples covering the acute and convalescent phases of COVID-19 were provided by collaborators in the United States, Italy and Spain. A de-identified subject ID, COVID-19 status, age in years and sex were almost always included in the sample metadata. Where available, HLA class I and class II types were obtained from metadata supplied by the sample provider rather than from assay-based typing. The repertoires were released in a freely available public database meant as a resource for research on the immune response to SARS-CoV-2. The material from the prospective study consisted of cDNA or gDNA derived from T cells, B-cell-depleted T cells, or PBMCs. The samples were drawn from two sources: the first 160 participants of the ongoing ImmuneRACE study, and over 1,000 subjects contributed by 6 global collaborators. Deeply sampled blood TCRbeta repertoires from subjects exposed to, actively infected with, or recovered from COVID-19 were included in the dataset.

TCRbeta CDR3 regions were amplified from genomic DNA using the immunoSEQ Assay, a bias-controlled multiplex PCR. In the authors' own workflow: The number of nucleated cells in each sample was estimated by amplification of reference gene primers within the assay. Sequence reads were collapsed and filtered to measure the absolute abundance of every unique TCRbeta CDR3 rearrangement. For each sample, productive Simpson clonality was calculated by taking the square root of Simpson's diversity index across productive rearrangements. The source is immuneACCESS, and TCRdb retained only in-frame sequences with V and J called. Part of the clones is not carried over; for the studies checked, unresolved V genes explain less than half of this, and the remainder is unexplained. From that table come the V and J calls and clone size; the DNA was used to work out D and trimming. The sample records 100,000 to 150,000 clones, just over 70% of which are singletons. 0.65% to 0.95% of the sample is held by the ten biggest clonotypes.

The CDR3 covers 14 residues, taking in both the cysteine and the phenylalanine. Only the CDR3 portion is preserved as DNA: 42 bases, with reading frame beginning at the first base. The germline V gene gives CDR1 as SNHLY and CDR2 as FYNNEI. The junction shows trimming of 4 bases on V and 11 bases on J, and the gene matches do not reach 11 bases of it. What the study reported, not specific to this receptor: The amount of clinical and demographic metadata varied by source and participant and was provided uncurated.

The collaborating institutions used their own protocols to collect whole blood in K2EDTA tubes. Collaborator samples were shipped for TCRbeta analysis as frozen whole blood, isolated PBMCs, or DNA extracted from either sample type. The chain couples TRBV2 to TRBJ1-1, with 9 central nucleotides matching TRBD1. Sequencing was performed on peripheral blood. This clonotype was sampled from a human donor with acute or convalescent COVID-19. The donor label of this sample is uncertain. At the DNA level, the sequence is TGTGCCAGCAGTGCTGCGGGACAGGGAGGTGACGCTTTCTTT. Translated, it reads CASSAAGQGGDAFF.